This T cell receptor (beta chain) came from a study of T cell responses to AZD1222 COVID-19 vaccine. Study-wide results and limits: Spike-spanning, vaccine-associated CD4 TCRs were dominant at 160-218 and 743-854. The peak T cell response came first, and repertoires were sampled only after it. Once two AZD1222 doses were given, Spike-specific TCR breadth and depth went up. Donors were chiefly white British, with a greater number of females, and clonal diversity was perhaps underestimated.

Comments on this clone: Its antigen is unidentified.

The CDR3 spans 11 residues. Deletions cut 5 bases from V and 8 bases from J, with 10 bases between. Germline-derived CDR1 and CDR2 are SGHNT and YYREEE (reference sequence). Clones were sequenced by immunoSEQ multiplex PCR, and TCRdb holds only the in-frame ones, with some missing. Among about 150,000 clones listed, approximately 92% were seen once. The rearrangement links TRBV5-4 to TRBJ1-2; D ambiguous. The source was peripheral blood, collected 28 days after the second AZD1222 dose. The clonotype originates from an adult who received the AZD1222 COVID-19 vaccine. The CDR3 sequence is CASRNSGGYTF. The CDR3 region has the DNA TGTGCCAGCAGAAATTCCGGGGGCTACACCTTC.